The 3 T cell receptor beta chains presented below share a single source sample, sequenced in a study of OX40 agonist ivuxolimab in advanced cancers. Using immunoSEQ multiplex PCR, the repertoire was profiled, and TCRdb retains in-frame clones only, with some absent. The sample has about 66,000 clones; 88% are singletons. Sequencing was performed on CD4+ or CD8+ T cells sorted from blood, taken in a trial of the OX40 agonist ivuxolimab. These receptors came from an adult with an advanced solid tumor such as melanoma, head and neck, liver or kidney cancer.

The chain carries TRBV7-2 and TRBJ2-3; the D is unclear. CDR3 length: 15 residues. Deletions cut 5 bases from V and 5 bases from J, with 17 bases between. Germline V gene lookup returns CDR1 SGHTA and CDR2 FQGNSA. The CDR3 region is CASSPWTAFQDTQYF. The CDR3 region has the DNA TGTGCCAGCAGCCCGTGGACCGCATTCCAAGATACGCAGTATTTT.

The chain has TRBV28 and TRBJ2-3; D is unclear. This CDR3 spans 18 amino acids. CDR1 and CDR2 (germline): MDHEN, SYDVKM. Trimming took 4 bases from V and 3 from J, leaving 23 bases between them. CDR3 nucleotide sequence: TGTGCCAGCAGTTCCCGGGCAGCAGCCCCACGTTTTACAGATACGCAGTATTTT. It is translated as CASSSRAAAPRFTDTQYF.

J is TRBJ1-2 and V is TRBV6-6; the D is unclear. Germline V CDR1 and CDR2: MNHNY, SVGAGI (reference sequence). The CDR3 totals 13 residues. Trimming took off 5 bases at V and 8 bases at J, with 15 bases between the two ends. This CDR3 reads CASSPEFVKGYTF. CDR3 nucleotides: TGTGCCAGCAGTCCCGAGTTTGTGAAAGGCTACACCTTC.